The 5 T cell receptor beta chains in this list originate from one sample, sequenced in a study of blood T cell repertoires in COVID-19. Assay used: immunoSEQ multiplex PCR; TCRdb lists only in-frame clones, some missing. The sample lists more than 100,000 clones; 55% to 75% were seen once. Material: peripheral blood. These receptors were obtained from a human donor with acute or convalescent COVID-19. The donor label of this sample is uncertain.

This chain connects TRBV11-2 to TRBJ1-4, with 8 bases lining up with TRBD1. Germline V gene sequence: CDR1 SGHAT, CDR2 FQNNGV. CDR3 length: 14 amino acids. V trimming: 4 bases; J trimming: 7 bases; junction bases outside the gene matches: 5. CDR3 sequence: CASSYRTGPEKLFF. The CDR3 DNA is TGTGCCAGCAGCTACCGGACAGGGCCTGAAAAACTGTTTTTT.

CDR3 DNA: TGTGCCAGCAGCTCCCCCGGGGGGGGTGAGCAGTTCTTC. Translated, it gives CASSSPGGGEQFF. The V and J genes are TRBV13 and TRBJ2-1; 8 bases map to TRBD2. Germline V gene sequence: CDR1 PRHDT, CDR2 FYEKMQ (reference sequence). V shed 4 bases and J 9 bases; nucleotides not matched to a gene: 5. CDR3 size: 13 residues.

The rearrangement uses TRBV10-2 and TRBJ1-1, with unresolved D. V lost 2 bases, J lost 5 bases, and 6 bases lay in between. From germline, CDR1 is WSHSY and CDR2 SAAADI. This CDR3 region has 12 residues. The CDR3 loop is CASSEAGTEAFF. CDR3 in DNA: TGCGCCAGCAGTGAGGCCGGGACTGAAGCTTTCTTT.

This clone was recorded a few times. J is TRBJ1-5 and V is TRBV2; 9 bases align to TRBD1. The J segment lost 6 bases and the V segment lost 4 bases, leaving 10 bases of the junction unmatched. Germline loops: CDR1 SNHLY, CDR2 FYNNEI. The CDR3 loop spans 16 amino acids. The CDR3 spells CASSALGTGNGQPQHF. The CDR3 DNA sequence: TGTGCCAGCAGTGCCCTTGGGACAGGGAACGGTCAGCCCCAGCATTTT. Full variable domain (rest looked up from reference TRBV2 and TRBJ1-5): EPEVTQTPSHQVTQMGQEVILRCVPISNHLYFYWYRQILGQKVEFLVSFYNNEISEKSEIFDDQFSVERPDGSNFTLKIRSTKLEDSAMYFCASSALGTGNGQPQHFGDGTRLSIL.

The chain carries TRBV6-5 and TRBJ1-2, with TRBD1 matching over 10 bases. Germline values: CDR1 MNHEY, CDR2 SVGAGI. The CDR3 consists of 15 residues. After removal of 5 bases from V and 5 bases from J, the junction contained 8 bases not matched to a gene. This CDR3 is CASSPGQGTFYGYTF. The CDR3 bases are TGTGCCAGCAGTCCGGGACAGGGGACTTTTTATGGCTACACCTTC.